This passage covers 32 T cell receptor beta chains from one sample sequenced in a study of shared clonotypes between healthy human individuals. Method: immunoSEQ multiplex PCR; TCRdb's copy keeps in-frame clones and lacks some. This sample has approximately 470,000 clones, with more than 75% found just once. The specimen was PBMCs. The receptors were sampled from a woman aged 40 to 55 in good health. Some clones in this sample may be carry-over from other donors' samples.

The chain employs TRBV7-6 and TRBJ1-1; no firm D call. The germline gives CDR1 SGHVS, CDR2 FNYEAQ. With 1 base removed from V and 0 bases from J, the gap between germline ends came to 12 bases. The CDR3 covers 16 residues. This chain's CDR3 is CASSLGQLSVNTEAFF. CDR3 nucleotide sequence: TGTGCCAGCAGCTTAGGCCAATTATCGGTGAACACTGAAGCTTTCTTT.

This clone occurred a few times. This chain uses TRBV29-1 with TRBJ2-1; possibly TRBD2 for D (5 bases). Trimming left V 7 bases short and J 5 bases short, with 15 bases between. This CDR3 is built from 13 residues. Germline V lookup: CDR1 SQVTM, CDR2 ANQGSEA. CDR3 residues: CSAGPTMHNEQFF. CDR3 coding DNA: TGCAGCGCCGGCCCGACTATGCACAATGAGCAGTTCTTC.

Notes on this clone: This likely came from a read error, as a far larger clone is one base away. The chain couples TRBV6-5 to TRBJ2-7; 8 positions match TRBD1. The length of the CDR3 is 15 residues. Per the germline V gene, CDR1 is MNHEY and CDR2 is SVGAGI. The CDR3 protein is CARSYAGTGLYEQYF. For the CDR3, the DNA is TGTGCCCGCAGTTACGCGGGGACAGGACTATACGAGCAGTACTTC.

There are many counts of this clone. The chain is built from TRBV5-1 and TRBJ2-3; TRBD2 agrees at 8 bases. There are 16 residues in the CDR3. Unmatched junction bases numbered 5, after V lost 2 bases and J lost 0 bases. Germline V gives CDR1 SGHRS, CDR2 YFSETQ. The CDR3 reads CASSFRGGPSTDTQYF. CDR3 nucleotides: TGCGCCAGCAGCTTCCGGGGGGGCCCTAGCACAGATACGCAGTATTTT.

V is TRBV2 and J is TRBJ2-7, with 8 bases fitting TRBD1. V dropped 4 bases and J dropped 2; count of bases not matched to a gene: 7. The CDR3 runs 15 residues. Germline loops: CDR1 SNHLY, CDR2 FYNNEI. Here the CDR3 reads CASSGRTGQAYEQYF. CDR3 DNA: TGTGCCAGCAGTGGCCGGACGGGACAGGCCTACGAGCAGTACTTC.

This clone was detected once. The chain couples TRBV6-1 to TRBJ2-1; 8 nucleotides line up with TRBD2. Per the germline V gene, CDR1 is MNHNS and CDR2 is SASEGT. The trim removed 2 bases at V and 5 bases at J, leaving 5 bases unmatched. The CDR3 has 15 amino acids. Here the CDR3 DNA reads TGTGCCAGCAGTGAACCTAGCGGGCTTAACAATGAGCAGTTCTTC. Amino acid sequence: CASSEPSGLNNEQFF.

Comments on this clone: A much more abundant neighbour one base away suggests this may be a read error. The chain recombines TRBV5-1 with TRBJ1-1; 8 bases are shared with TRBD1. The CDR3 totals 15 residues. The V gene's germline CDR1 is SGHRS and CDR2 YFSETQ. J gave up 0 bases and V 4 bases, and 5 bases lay outside the gene matches. The CDR3 is CASSIRQGLNTEAFF. CDR3 sequence (DNA): TGCGCCAGCAGCATAAGACAGGGGTTGAACACTGAAGCTTTCTTT.

DNA for the CDR3: TGTGCCAGCAGTGCCCTCCCGGGACAGGGGGCCTACGAGCAGTACTTC. Encoded protein: CASSALPGQGAYEQYF. The chain joins TRBV2 to TRBJ2-7, with 11 bases lining up with TRBD1. CDR3 size: 16 residues. V shed 4 bases, J shed 2 bases, and the junction held 7 bases outside the gene matches. Germline lookup yields CDR1 SNHLY and CDR2 FYNNEI. Full variable domain (missing parts from reference TRBV2 and TRBJ2-7): EPEVTQTPSHQVTQMGQEVILRCVPISNHLYFYWYRQILGQKVEFLVSFYNNEISEKSEIFDDQFSVERPDGSNFTLKIRSTKLEDSAMYFCASSALPGQGAYEQYFGPGTRLTVT.

The V and J genes are TRBV18 and TRBJ1-1; D possibly corresponds to TRBD1 (5 bases). The CDR3 sequence is 13 residues long. CDR1 is KGHSH and CDR2 is LQKENI in the germline V gene. V was cut by 3 bases and J by 6 bases, with 11 bases left in between. The CDR3 protein is CASSPRVQAEAFF. DNA of the CDR3: TGTGCCAGCTCACCCAGGGTTCAGGCTGAAGCTTTCTTT.

There are a few counts of this clone. The V and J genes are TRBV27 and TRBJ1-2; a possible D gene is TRBD1 (6 bases). Per germline, CDR1 MNHEY and CDR2 SMNVEV (reference sequence). The V end lost 5 bases, the J end lost 1 base, and 11 bases lay between the germline ends. The CDR3 length is 14 residues. DNA of the CDR3: TGTGCCAGCAGTCGGACAGAGAATAACTATGGCTACACCTTC. This encodes CASSRTENNYGYTF.

J is TRBJ2-5 and V is TRBV2, with TRBD2 as a possible D gene (6 bases). The CDR3 extends over 15 amino acids. Germline assignment: CDR1 SNHLY and CDR2 FYNNEI. Trimming stripped 4 bases from V and 5 bases from J, with 17 bases between. The CDR3 DNA sequence: TGTGCCAGCAGTGTAGGGACTCAAGTCTCCGAGACCCAGTACTTC. This gives the protein CASSVGTQVSETQYF.

V is TRBV5-4 and J is TRBJ2-5, with D uncertain. The CDR3 extends over 16 amino acids. Trimming removed 2 bases at V and 5 bases at J, with 19 bases between. The germline CDR1 and CDR2 sequences are SGHNT and YYREEE (reference sequence). The CDR3 DNA reads TGTGCCAGCAGCTTTGGCCAGTCCACACGATCGGAGACCCAGTACTTC. Amino acids: CASSFGQSTRSETQYF.

J is TRBJ2-7 and V is TRBV6-6, with D tentatively TRBD2 (5 bases). Germline lookup yields CDR1 MNHNY and CDR2 SVGAGI (reference sequence). The CDR3 loop spans 15 amino acids. Trimming stripped 4 bases from V and 6 bases from J, with 19 bases between. Here the CDR3 reads CASSSGGESHSEQYF. In DNA form, the CDR3 reads TGTGCCAGCAGTTCTGGAGGAGAGAGTCATTCCGAGCAGTACTTC.

This sequence joins TRBV30 and TRBJ2-5; tentative D call: TRBD2 (6 bases). The end of the DNA fits TRBJ2-7 better, so the J call may be wrong. This CDR3 comprises 14 residues. CDR1 is GTSNPN, CDR2 SVGIG, per germline (reference sequence). For the CDR3, the DNA is TGTGCCTGGAGTGAGCGGGTCCTCCTGGACGAGCAGTACTTC. It yields the protein CAWSERVLLDEQYF.

With regard to this clone: Other nucleotide sequences from this sample produce the same CDR3. This rearrangement joins TRBV29-1 to TRBJ1-2; possibly TRBD1 for D (6 bases). V was pared by 4 bases and J by 1 base, with 10 bases between. CDR1 is SQVTM and CDR2 is ANQGSEA in the germline V gene. The CDR3 extends over 13 amino acids. DNA for the CDR3: TGCAGCGTTGGGGACACCTTTAACTATGGCTACACCTTC. Encoded protein: CSVGDTFNYGYTF.

This chain links TRBV5-1 with TRBJ2-2; 9 nucleotides line up with TRBD2. V trimming: 3 bases; J trimming: 6 bases; junction bases outside the gene matches: 6. The CDR3 consists of 15 residues. Germline V gene lookup returns CDR1 SGHRS and CDR2 YFSETQ. DNA for the CDR3: TGCGCCAGCAGCTCTGGACTAGCGAGTCCCGGGGAGCTGTTTTTT. Translating it yields CASSSGLASPGELFF. The variable domain in full, completed from reference TRBV5-1 and TRBJ2-2, reads KAGVTQTPRYLIKTRGQQVTLSCSPISGHRSVSWYQQTPGQGLQFLFEYFSETQRNKGNFPGRFSGRQFSNSRSEMNVSTLELGDSALYLCASSSGLASPGELFFGEGSRLTVL.

This rearrangement joins TRBV5-1 to TRBJ2-2; 7 bases agree with TRBD1. The CDR3 is made up of 17 amino acids. CDR1 SGHRS and CDR2 YFSETQ come from the germline V gene. With V trimmed by 3 bases and J by 3 bases, 11 bases remained unmatched. As DNA, the CDR3 is TGCGCCAGCAGCTCTATGGTGGGACAGTTCTACACCGGGGAGCTGTTTTTT. Translating gives CASSSMVGQFYTGELFF.

The genes are TRBV7-9 and TRBJ1-3; the D gene is possibly TRBD1 (6 bases). Germline CDR1 is SEHNR and CDR2 is FQNEAQ (reference sequence). CDR3 size: 16 residues. The germline V and J ends were trimmed by 5 bases and 0 bases, with 14 bases remaining between them. CDR3 sequence (DNA): TGTGCCAGCAGCGCTTGGGACACTTTCTCTGGAAACACCATATATTTT. Residues: CASSAWDTFSGNTIYF.

This chain links TRBV11-2 with TRBJ2-2; D not certain. Germline lookup yields CDR1 SGHAT and CDR2 FQNNGV. The ends were cut back, 3 bases at V and 1 base at J, with 18 bases in the middle. The CDR3 has 18 residues. The CDR3 spells CASSLGLFGQENTGELFF. The CDR3, as DNA: TGTGCCAGCAGCTTGGGCCTGTTTGGGCAGGAGAACACCGGGGAGCTGTTTTTT.

The V and J genes are TRBV28 and TRBJ1-2; TRBD1 might be the D (6 bases). Germline CDR1 is MDHEN and CDR2 is SYDVKM. Deletions cut 7 bases from V and 1 base from J, with 13 bases between. The CDR3 is 14 amino acids. The CDR3 here is CASTIPGHNYGYTF. Here the CDR3 DNA reads TGTGCCAGCACTATTCCGGGACATAACTATGGCTACACCTTC.

This sequence joins TRBV19 and TRBJ2-7; 12 positions match TRBD2. CDR1 is LNHDA and CDR2 is SQIVND in the germline V gene (reference sequence). Trimming took 7 bases from V and 3 from J; bases not matched to a gene: 4. This CDR3 spans 14 amino acids. The CDR3 reads CASTRLAGDYEQYF. The CDR3 region has the DNA TGTGCCAGTACTCGACTAGCGGGAGACTACGAGCAGTACTTC.

CDR3 sequence reads: CASSLAGTGWRNYGYTF. CDR3 nucleotide sequence: TGCGCCAGCAGCTTGGCAGGGACAGGGTGGCGGAACTATGGCTACACCTTC. The chain carries TRBV5-1 and TRBJ1-2, with TRBD1 identical over 9 bases. The CDR3 runs 17 residues. Germline CDR1 is SGHRS and CDR2 is YFSETQ. Trimming took 0 bases from V and 2 from J; bases not matched to a gene: 8.

The chain is built from TRBV6-5 and TRBJ1-1, with no clear D. Trimming pared 5 bases from V and 1 base from J, leaving 14 bases between. CDR3 size: 15 residues. Germline values: CDR1 MNHEY, CDR2 SVGAGI. CDR3 nucleotides: TGTGCCAGCAGTAGCACAACAAGACCGAACACTGAAGCTTTCTTT. The encoded protein is CASSSTTRPNTEAFF.

The rearrangement joins TRBV6-1 to TRBJ2-7; 7 nucleotides match TRBD2. The CDR3 runs to 15 residues. Germline V lookup: CDR1 MNHNS, CDR2 SASEGT. With V trimmed by 2 bases and J by 5 bases, 9 bases remained unmatched. The CDR3 DNA reads as TGTGCCAGCAGTGAATTTGGCGACAGCGGGGACGAGCAGTACTTC. Translated, it gives CASSEFGDSGDEQYF.

The genes are TRBV5-1 and TRBJ1-4; a possible D gene is TRBD1 (6 bases). The CDR3 contains 17 residues. Germline loops: CDR1 SGHRS, CDR2 YFSETQ. Trimming took 0 bases from V and 0 from J, leaving 12 bases between them. This CDR3 is CASSLDGQGPTNEKLFF. Written as DNA, the CDR3 is TGCGCCAGCAGCTTGGATGGGCAGGGGCCAACTAATGAAAAACTGTTTTTT.

The rearrangement joins TRBV4-3 to TRBJ2-2, with no clear D. This CDR3 has 16 residues. Germline values: CDR1 LGHNA, CDR2 YSLEER. V lost 3 bases and J lost 4, with 15 bases in between. CDR3 sequence reads: CASSQKGTTPTGELFF. In DNA form, the CDR3 reads TGCGCCAGCAGCCAGAAAGGAACTACCCCCACCGGGGAGCTGTTTTTT.

This clone was seen a single time. The rearrangement links TRBV5-1 to TRBJ2-5, with 9 bases lining up with TRBD2. V shed 3 bases, J shed 4 bases, and the junction held 13 bases outside the gene matches. Looked up from germline, CDR1 is SGHRS and CDR2 is YFSETQ. CDR3 length equals 17 residues. CDR3 protein: CASSSGSSGSVSETQYF. DNA for the CDR3: TGCGCCAGCAGCTCCGGGAGTAGCGGGAGCGTTTCAGAGACCCAGTACTTC.

This clone was observed at least ten times. J is TRBJ1-1 and V is TRBV2, with 7 bases identical to TRBD1. The CDR3 has 13 residues. J gave up 9 bases and V 6 bases, and 10 bases lay outside the gene matches. CDR1 and CDR2 (germline): SNHLY, FYNNEI. This chain's CDR3 is CASSRDSPQQAFF. The CDR3 DNA follows: TGTGCCAGCAGCAGGGACAGCCCCCAACAAGCTTTCTTT.

This clone was counted a single time. This chain connects TRBV7-9 to TRBJ2-3; D ambiguous. The CDR3 loop spans 11 amino acids. Between the trimmed V and J ends, which lost 5 bases and 2 bases, there was a span of 2 bases. In germline, CDR1 is SEHNR, CDR2 FQNEAQ (reference sequence). CDR3 residues: CASSPTDTQYF. The CDR3 DNA is TGTGCCAGCAGCCCCACAGATACGCAGTATTTT.

The chain joins TRBV11-2 to TRBJ2-6; the match to TRBD1 covers 10 bases. Germline trimming cut 0 bases from V and 0 bases from J; bases unmatched to any gene: 8. Germline assignment: CDR1 SGHAT and CDR2 FQNNGV. The CDR3 has 20 amino acids. The CDR3 DNA is TGTGCCAGCAGCTTAGATGGGCCGACAGGGGGCGGCTCTGGGGCCAACGTCCTGACTTTC. This encodes CASSLDGPTGGGSGANVLTF. The full variable domain, completed using reference TRBV11-2 and TRBJ2-6, is EAGVAQSPRYKIIEKRQSVAFWCNPISGHATLYWYQQILGQGPKLLIQFQNNGVVDDSQLPKDRFSAERLKGVDSTLKIQPAKLEDSAVYLCASSLDGPTGGGSGANVLTFGAGSRLTVL.

The genes are TRBV7-9 and TRBJ1-2; the D gene is possibly TRBD1 (5 bases). Germline V gene data show CDR1 as SEHNR and CDR2 as FQNEAQ (reference sequence). The CDR3 extends over 15 amino acids. Deletions cut 2 bases from V and 7 bases from J, with 17 bases between. CDR3 DNA sequence: TGTGCCAGCAGCTTATTACTCTCGGGGGTTGGTGGCTACACCTTC. Translating it yields CASSLLLSGVGGYTF.

This chain connects TRBV7-9 to TRBJ2-3; TRBD2 might be the D (6 bases). V lost 5 bases and J 2 bases, leaving 14 bases between the germline ends. CDR3 size: 15 residues. Germline lookup yields CDR1 SEHNR and CDR2 FQNEAQ (reference sequence). CDR3 sequence (DNA): TGTGCCAGCAGCCCGGGGGACTCCACCACAGATACGCAGTATTTT. The encoded protein is CASSPGDSTTDTQYF. Variable domain in full (rest from reference TRBV7-9 and TRBJ2-3): DTGVSQNPRHKITKRGQNVTFRCDPISEHNRLYWYRQTLGQGPEFLTYFQNEAQLEKSRLLSDRFSAERPKGSFSTLEIQRTEQGDSAMYLCASSPGDSTTDTQYFGPGTRLTVL.